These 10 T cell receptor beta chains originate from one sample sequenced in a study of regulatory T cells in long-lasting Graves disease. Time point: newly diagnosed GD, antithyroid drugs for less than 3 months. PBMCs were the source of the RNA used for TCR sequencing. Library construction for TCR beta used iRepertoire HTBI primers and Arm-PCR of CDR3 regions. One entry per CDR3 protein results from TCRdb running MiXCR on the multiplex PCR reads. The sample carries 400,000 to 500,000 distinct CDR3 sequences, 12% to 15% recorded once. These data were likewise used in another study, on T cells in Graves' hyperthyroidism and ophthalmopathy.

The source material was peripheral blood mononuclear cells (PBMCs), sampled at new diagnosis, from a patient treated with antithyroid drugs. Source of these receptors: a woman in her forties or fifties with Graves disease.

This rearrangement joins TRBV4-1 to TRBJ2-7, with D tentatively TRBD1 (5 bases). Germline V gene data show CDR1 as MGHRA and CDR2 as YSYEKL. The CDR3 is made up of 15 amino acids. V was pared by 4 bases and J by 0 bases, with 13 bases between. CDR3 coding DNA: TGCGCCAGCAGCCCCCGACGAAGGGGCTCCTACGAGCAGTACTTC. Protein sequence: CASSPRRRGSYEQYF.

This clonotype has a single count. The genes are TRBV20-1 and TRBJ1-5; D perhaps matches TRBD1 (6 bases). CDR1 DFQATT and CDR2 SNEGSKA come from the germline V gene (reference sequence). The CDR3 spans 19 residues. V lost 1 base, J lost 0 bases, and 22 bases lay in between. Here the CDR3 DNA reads TGCAGTGCTAGAGGCCCGGACAGCCCGTACAATTATAGCAATCAGCCCCAGCATTTT. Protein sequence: CSARGPDSPYNYSNQPQHF.

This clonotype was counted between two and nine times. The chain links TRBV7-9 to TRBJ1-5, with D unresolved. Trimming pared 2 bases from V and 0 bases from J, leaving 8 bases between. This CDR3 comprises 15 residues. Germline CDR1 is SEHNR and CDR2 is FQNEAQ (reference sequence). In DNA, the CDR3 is TGTGCCAGCAGCTTATCTGGGCATAGCAATCAGCCCCAGCATTTT. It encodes CASSLSGHSNQPQHF. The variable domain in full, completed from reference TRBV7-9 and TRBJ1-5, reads DTGVSQNPRHKITKRGQNVTFRCDPISEHNRLYWYRQTLGQGPEFLTYFQNEAQLEKSRLLSDRFSAERPKGSFSTLEIQRTEQGDSAMYLCASSLSGHSNQPQHFGDGTRLSIL.

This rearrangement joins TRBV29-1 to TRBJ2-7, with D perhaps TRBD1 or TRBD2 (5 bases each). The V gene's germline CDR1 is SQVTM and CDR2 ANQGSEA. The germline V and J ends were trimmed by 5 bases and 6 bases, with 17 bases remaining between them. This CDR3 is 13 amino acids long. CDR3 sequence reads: CSVRESGLGEQYF. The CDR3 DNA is TGCAGCGTTCGTGAATCGGGGCTGGGCGAGCAGTACTTC.

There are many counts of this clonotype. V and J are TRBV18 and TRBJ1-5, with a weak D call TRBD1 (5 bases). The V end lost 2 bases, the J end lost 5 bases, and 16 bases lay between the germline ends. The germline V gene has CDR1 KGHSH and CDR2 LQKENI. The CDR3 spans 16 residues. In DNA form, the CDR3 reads TGTGCCAGCTCACCAATTTTGACAGCTTGGTATCAGCCCCAGCATTTT. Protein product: CASSPILTAWYQPQHF.

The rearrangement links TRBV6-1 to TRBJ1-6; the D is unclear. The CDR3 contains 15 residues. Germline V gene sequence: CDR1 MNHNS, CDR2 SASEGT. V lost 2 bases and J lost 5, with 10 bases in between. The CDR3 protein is CASSEFRANNSPLHF. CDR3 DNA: TGTGCCAGCAGTGAATTCCGGGCCAATAATTCACCCCTCCACTTT.

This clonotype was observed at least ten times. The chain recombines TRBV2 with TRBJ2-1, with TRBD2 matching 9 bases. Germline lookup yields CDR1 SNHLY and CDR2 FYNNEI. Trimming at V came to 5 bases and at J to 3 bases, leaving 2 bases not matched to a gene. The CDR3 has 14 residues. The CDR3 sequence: CASSRTSDYNEQFF. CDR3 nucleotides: TGTGCCAGCAGTCGGACTAGCGACTACAATGAGCAGTTCTTC. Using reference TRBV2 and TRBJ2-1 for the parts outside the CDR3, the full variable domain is EPEVTQTPSHQVTQMGQEVILRCVPISNHLYFYWYRQILGQKVEFLVSFYNNEISEKSEIFDDQFSVERPDGSNFTLKIRSTKLEDSAMYFCASSRTSDYNEQFFGPGTRLTVL.

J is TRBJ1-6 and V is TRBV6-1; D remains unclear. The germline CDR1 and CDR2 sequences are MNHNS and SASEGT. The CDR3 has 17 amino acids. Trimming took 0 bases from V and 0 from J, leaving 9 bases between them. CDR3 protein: CASSEASVNSYNSPLHF. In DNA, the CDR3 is TGTGCCAGCAGTGAAGCAAGCGTGAACTCCTATAATTCACCCCTCCACTTT.

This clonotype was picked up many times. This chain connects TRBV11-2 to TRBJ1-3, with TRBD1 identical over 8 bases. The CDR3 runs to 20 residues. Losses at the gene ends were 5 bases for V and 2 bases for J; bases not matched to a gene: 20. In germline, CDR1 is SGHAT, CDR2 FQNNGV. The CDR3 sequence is CASSSLRRTGLGAAGNTIYF. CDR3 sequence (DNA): TGTGCCAGCAGCAGCTTACGGAGGACAGGGCTCGGAGCGGCTGGAAACACCATATATTTT.

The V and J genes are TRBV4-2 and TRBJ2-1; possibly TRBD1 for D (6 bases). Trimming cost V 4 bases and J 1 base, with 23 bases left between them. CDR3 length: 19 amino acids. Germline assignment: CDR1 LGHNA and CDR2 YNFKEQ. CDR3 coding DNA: TGTGCCAGCAGCCTTCGACTGGGGGCTAGCATTTCTTCCTACAATGAGCAGTTCTTC. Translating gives CASSLRLGASISSYNEQFF.